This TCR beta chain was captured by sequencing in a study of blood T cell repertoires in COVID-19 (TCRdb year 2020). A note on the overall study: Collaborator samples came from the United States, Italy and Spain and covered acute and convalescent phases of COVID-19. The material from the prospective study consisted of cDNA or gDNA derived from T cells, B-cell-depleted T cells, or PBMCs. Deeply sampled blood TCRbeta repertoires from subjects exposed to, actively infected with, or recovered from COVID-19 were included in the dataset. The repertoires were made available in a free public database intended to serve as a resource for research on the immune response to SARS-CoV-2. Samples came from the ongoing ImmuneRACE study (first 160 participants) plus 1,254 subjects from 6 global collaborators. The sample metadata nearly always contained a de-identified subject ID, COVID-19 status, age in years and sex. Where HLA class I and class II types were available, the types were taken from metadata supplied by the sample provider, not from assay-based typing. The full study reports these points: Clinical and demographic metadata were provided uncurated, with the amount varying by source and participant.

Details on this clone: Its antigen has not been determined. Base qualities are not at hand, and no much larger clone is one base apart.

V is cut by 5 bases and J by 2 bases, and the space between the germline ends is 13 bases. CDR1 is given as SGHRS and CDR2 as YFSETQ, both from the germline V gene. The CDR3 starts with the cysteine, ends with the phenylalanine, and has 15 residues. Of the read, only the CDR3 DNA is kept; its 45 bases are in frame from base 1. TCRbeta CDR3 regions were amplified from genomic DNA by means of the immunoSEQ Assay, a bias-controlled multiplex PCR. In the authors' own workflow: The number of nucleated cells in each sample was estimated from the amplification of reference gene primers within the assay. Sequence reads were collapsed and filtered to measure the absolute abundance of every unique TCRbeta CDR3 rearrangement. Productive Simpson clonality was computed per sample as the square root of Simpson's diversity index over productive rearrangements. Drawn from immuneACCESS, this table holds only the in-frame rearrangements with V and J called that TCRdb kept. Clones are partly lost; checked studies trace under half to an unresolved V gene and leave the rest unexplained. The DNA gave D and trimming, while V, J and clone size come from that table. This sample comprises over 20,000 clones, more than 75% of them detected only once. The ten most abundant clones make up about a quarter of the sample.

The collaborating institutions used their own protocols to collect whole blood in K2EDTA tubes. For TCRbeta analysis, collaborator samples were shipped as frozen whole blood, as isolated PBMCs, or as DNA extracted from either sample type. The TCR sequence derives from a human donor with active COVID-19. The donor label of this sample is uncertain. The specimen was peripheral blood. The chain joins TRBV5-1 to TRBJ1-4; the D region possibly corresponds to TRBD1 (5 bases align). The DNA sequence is TGCGCCAGCAGAAAGCGGGGCGAGACTAATGAAAAACTGTTTTTT. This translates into CASRKRGETNEKLFF.